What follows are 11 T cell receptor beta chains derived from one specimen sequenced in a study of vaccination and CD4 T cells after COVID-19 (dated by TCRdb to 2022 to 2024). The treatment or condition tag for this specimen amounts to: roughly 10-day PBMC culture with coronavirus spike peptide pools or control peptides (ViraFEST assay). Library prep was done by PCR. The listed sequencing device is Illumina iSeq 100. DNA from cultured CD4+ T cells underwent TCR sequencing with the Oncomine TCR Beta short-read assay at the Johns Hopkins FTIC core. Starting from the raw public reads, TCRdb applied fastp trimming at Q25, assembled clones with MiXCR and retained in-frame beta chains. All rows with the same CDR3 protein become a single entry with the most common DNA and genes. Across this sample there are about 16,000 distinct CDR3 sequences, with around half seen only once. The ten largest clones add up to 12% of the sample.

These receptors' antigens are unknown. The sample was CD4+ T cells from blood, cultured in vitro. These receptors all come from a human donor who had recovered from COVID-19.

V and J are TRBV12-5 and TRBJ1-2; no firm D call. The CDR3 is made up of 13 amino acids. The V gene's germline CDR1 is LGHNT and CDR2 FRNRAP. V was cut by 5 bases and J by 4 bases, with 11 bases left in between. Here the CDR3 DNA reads TGTGCTAGTGGTATGCCGGACTCCTATGGCTACACCTTC. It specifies CASGMPDSYGYTF. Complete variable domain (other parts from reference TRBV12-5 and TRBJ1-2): DARVTQTPRHKVTEMGQEVTMRCQPILGHNTVFWYRQTMMQGLELLAYFRNRAPLDDSGMPKDRFSAEMPDATLATLKIQPSEPRDSAVYFCASGMPDSYGYTFGSGTRLTVV.

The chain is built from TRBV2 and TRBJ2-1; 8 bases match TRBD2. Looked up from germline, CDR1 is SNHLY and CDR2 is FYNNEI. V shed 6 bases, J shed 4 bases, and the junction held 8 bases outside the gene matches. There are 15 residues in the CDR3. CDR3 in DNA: TGTGCCAGCAGAGCCGGAGCGGGGGCATACAATGAGCAGTTCTTC. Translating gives CASRAGAGAYNEQFF.

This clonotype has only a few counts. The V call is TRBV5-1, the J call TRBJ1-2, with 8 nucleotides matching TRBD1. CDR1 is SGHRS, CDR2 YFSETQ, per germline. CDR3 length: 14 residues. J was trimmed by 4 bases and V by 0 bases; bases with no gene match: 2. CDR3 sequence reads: CASSLDRGAYGYTF. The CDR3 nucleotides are TGCGCCAGCAGCTTGGACAGGGGGGCCTATGGCTACACCTTC. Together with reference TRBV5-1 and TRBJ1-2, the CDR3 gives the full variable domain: KAGVTQTPRYLIKTRGQQVTLSCSPISGHRSVSWYQQTPGQGLQFLFEYFSETQRNKGNFPGRFSGRQFSNSRSEMNVSTLELGDSALYLCASSLDRGAYGYTFGSGTRLTVV.

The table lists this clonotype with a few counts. The CDR3 nucleotides read TGCAGTGCTACGGCCGGGAGTAATCAGCCCCAGCATTTT. It yields the protein CSATAGSNQPQHF. The chain employs TRBV20-1 and TRBJ1-5; D remains unclear. This CDR3 contains 13 residues. V lost 4 bases, J lost 4 bases, and 11 bases lay in between. Looked up from germline, CDR1 is DFQATT and CDR2 is SNEGSKA (reference sequence).

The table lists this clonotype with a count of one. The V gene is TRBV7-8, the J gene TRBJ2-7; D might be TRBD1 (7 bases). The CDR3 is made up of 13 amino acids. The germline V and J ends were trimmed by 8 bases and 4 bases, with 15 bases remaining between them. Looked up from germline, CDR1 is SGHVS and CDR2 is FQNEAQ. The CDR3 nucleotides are TGTGCCAGCCGCCCGCGGGACAGTTACGAGCAGTACTTC. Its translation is CASRPRDSYEQYF.

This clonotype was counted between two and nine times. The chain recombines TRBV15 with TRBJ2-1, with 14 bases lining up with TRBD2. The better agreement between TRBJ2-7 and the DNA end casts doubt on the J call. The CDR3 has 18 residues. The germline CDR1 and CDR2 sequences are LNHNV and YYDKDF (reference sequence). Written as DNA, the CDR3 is TGTGCCACCAGCAGAGTCCCCGCTGGGACTAGCGGGAGATACGAGCAGTACTTC. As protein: CATSRVPAGTSGRYEQYF.

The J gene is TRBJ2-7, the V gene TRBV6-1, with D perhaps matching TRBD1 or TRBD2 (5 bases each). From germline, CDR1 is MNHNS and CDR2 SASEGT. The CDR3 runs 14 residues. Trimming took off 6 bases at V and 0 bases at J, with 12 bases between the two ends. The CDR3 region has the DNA TGTGCCAGCAGCCGGGGCAGATCCTCCTACGAGCAGTACTTC. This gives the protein CASSRGRSSYEQYF.

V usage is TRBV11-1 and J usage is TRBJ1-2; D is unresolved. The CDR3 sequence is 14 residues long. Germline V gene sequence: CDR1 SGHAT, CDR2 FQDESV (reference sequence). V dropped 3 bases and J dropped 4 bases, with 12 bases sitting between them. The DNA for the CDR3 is TGTGCCAGCAGCTTGGGTCAGATCCTCTATGGCTACACCTTC. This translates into CASSLGQILYGYTF.

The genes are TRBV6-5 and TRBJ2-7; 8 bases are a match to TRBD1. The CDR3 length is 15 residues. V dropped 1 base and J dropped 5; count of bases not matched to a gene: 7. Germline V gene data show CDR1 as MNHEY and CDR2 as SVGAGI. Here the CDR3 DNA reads TGTGCCAGCAGTTACTTGGCACAGGGGGGACACGAGCAGTACTTC. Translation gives CASSYLAQGGHEQYF.

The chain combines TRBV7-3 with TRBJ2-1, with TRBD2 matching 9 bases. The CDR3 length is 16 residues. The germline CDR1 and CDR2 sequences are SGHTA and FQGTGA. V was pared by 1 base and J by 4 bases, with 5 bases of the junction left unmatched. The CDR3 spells CASSLSASGMYNEQFF. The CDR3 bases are TGTGCCAGCAGCTTAAGCGCTAGCGGGATGTACAATGAGCAGTTCTTC.

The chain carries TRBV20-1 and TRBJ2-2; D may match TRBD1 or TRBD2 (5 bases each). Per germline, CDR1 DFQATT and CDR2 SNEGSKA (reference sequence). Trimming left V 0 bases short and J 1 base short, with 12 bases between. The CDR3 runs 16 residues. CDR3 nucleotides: TGCAGTGCTAGAGAGGTGTCAGGGAGGAACACCGGGGAGCTGTTTTTT. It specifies CSAREVSGRNTGELFF.